Following are 32 T cell receptor beta chains from one sample sequenced in a study of blood T cells in healthy people across ages. Then a second PCR, running roughly 6 to 11 cycles, was carried out with a sample-barcoded 5' primer and a J-beta primer mix. TCRdb re-derived calls from the 5' RACE reads in MiXCR, one entry per CDR3 protein. The table records almost 1 million distinct CDR3 sequences, around 54% of them present only once. The specimen was blood. The receptors stem from a woman aged 55 to 70 in good health.

This clonotype showed up just a few times. The rearrangement joins TRBV7-2 to TRBJ1-1; D call uncertain. The CDR3 is 14 amino acids. Trimming pared 3 bases from V and 6 bases from J, leaving 14 bases between. Germline assignment: CDR1 SGHTA and CDR2 FQGNSA. CDR3 coding DNA: TGTGCCAGCAGCTTTGGACCTGGGAGGGCTGAAGCTTTCTTT. It translates to CASSFGPGRAEAFF.

Only a few counts were recorded for this clonotype. The CDR3 sequence: CATSDAGIPSYNEQFF. The CDR3 bases are TGTGCCACCAGTGATGCCGGGATCCCTAGCTACAATGAGCAGTTCTTC. The V gene is TRBV24-1, the J gene TRBJ2-1; possibly TRBD2 for D (5 bases). Trimming took off 3 bases at V and 3 bases at J, with 14 bases between the two ends. CDR1 and CDR2 (germline): KGHDR, SFDVKD. This CDR3 comprises 16 residues.

This chain uses TRBV28 with TRBJ1-2; D gene ambiguous. CDR3 length: 15 residues. Trimming pared 4 bases from V and 4 bases from J, leaving 16 bases between. Germline CDR1 MDHEN, CDR2 SYDVKM. DNA for the CDR3: TGTGCCAGCAGTTCCGGGTACGACGCCCTCTATGGCTACACCTTC. Protein: CASSSGYDALYGYTF.

The rearrangement links TRBV13 to TRBJ2-1; D may be TRBD2 (6 bases). Trimming took 3 bases from V and 7 from J, leaving 10 bases between them. The CDR3 is 13 amino acids. Germline CDR1 is PRHDT and CDR2 is FYEKMQ (reference sequence). The CDR3 nucleotides are TGTGCCAGCAGCTTTCCGGCGGGGAATGAGCAGTTCTTC. This gives the protein CASSFPAGNEQFF.

This clonotype has a count of ten or more. This sequence joins TRBV7-2 and TRBJ2-1; no clear D gene. The germline V and J ends were trimmed by 2 bases and 8 bases, with 10 bases remaining between them. The germline CDR1 and CDR2 sequences are SGHTA and FQGNSA. The CDR3 has 13 amino acids. Here the CDR3 reads CASSLPPRDEQFF. The CDR3 bases are TGTGCCAGCAGCTTACCCCCTAGGGATGAGCAGTTCTTC.

V usage is TRBV4-3 and J usage is TRBJ1-5, with 8 positions matching TRBD1. The J segment lost 6 bases and the V segment lost 5 bases, leaving 9 bases of the junction unmatched. The CDR3 sequence is 15 residues long. Germline-derived CDR1 and CDR2 are LGHNA and YSLEER. CDR3: CASSSGTGVFQPQHF. In nucleotides, the CDR3 is TGCGCCAGCAGCTCCGGGACAGGCGTCTTTCAGCCCCAGCATTTT.

This rearrangement joins TRBV15 to TRBJ2-1, with 8 nucleotides matching TRBD2. The CDR3 spans 14 residues. Looked up from germline, CDR1 is LNHNV and CDR2 is YYDKDF (reference sequence). The CDR3 nucleotides are TGTGTTACCGGGAGGGGAGGATCCTACAATGAGCAGTTCTTC. It encodes CVTGRGGSYNEQFF.

This clonotype has a handful of counts. The chain recombines TRBV7-2 with TRBJ2-3; 11 positions match TRBD2. There are 16 residues in the CDR3. CDR1 SGHTA and CDR2 FQGNSA come from the germline V gene. After removal of 5 bases from V and 2 bases from J, the junction contained 6 bases not matched to a gene. The CDR3, as DNA: TGTGCCAGCAGCCTACGACTAGCGGGACTCACAGATACGCAGTATTTT. This encodes CASSLRLAGLTDTQYF.

The chain links TRBV5-1 to TRBJ2-5, with TRBD1 matching 10 bases. CDR1 is SGHRS, CDR2 YFSETQ, per germline. CDR3 size: 14 residues. The trim removed 4 bases at V and 7 bases at J, leaving 7 bases unmatched. CDR3 loop: CASSKTGGDGTQYF. CDR3 DNA sequence: TGCGCCAGCAGCAAGACAGGGGGCGATGGGACCCAGTACTTC.

This clonotype was picked up one time. The chain combines TRBV28 with TRBJ1-1; D gene unclear. The CDR3 runs 18 residues. V dropped 2 bases and J dropped 0 bases, with 19 bases sitting between them. CDR1 MDHEN and CDR2 SYDVKM come from the germline V gene. In nucleotides, the CDR3 is TGTGCCAGCAGTTTACCGGGCACGGGTCTGACTATGAACACTGAAGCTTTCTTT. It is translated as CASSLPGTGLTMNTEAFF.

The rearrangement uses TRBV3-1 and TRBJ2-1; 9 bases align to TRBD2. Trimming cost V 5 bases and J 5 bases; bases outside gene matches: 7. The germline V gene encodes CDR1 LGHDT and CDR2 YNNKEL (reference sequence). The CDR3 totals 15 residues. The CDR3 region has the DNA TGTGCCAGCAGCTTAGGTAGCGGGAGTAACAATGAGCAGTTCTTC. Protein product: CASSLGSGSNNEQFF.

This clonotype has only a few counts. The chain employs TRBV7-2 and TRBJ2-7; 9 nucleotides agree with TRBD1. The germline V gene encodes CDR1 SGHTA and CDR2 FQGNSA. CDR3 size: 13 residues. J gave up 4 bases and V 8 bases, and 6 bases lay outside the gene matches. The CDR3 reads CASGRDRVYEQYF. The CDR3 DNA reads TGTGCCAGCGGCCGGGACAGGGTATACGAGCAGTACTTC.

The chain recombines TRBV25-1 with TRBJ1-2, with D possibly matching TRBD1 (6 bases). Germline values: CDR1 MGHDK, CDR2 SYGVNS. V was pared by 6 bases and J by 5 bases, with 16 bases between. This CDR3 contains 14 residues. The CDR3, as DNA: TGTGCCAGCAGGGACAGTAGCGGGTCTTATGGCTACACCTTC. Encoded protein: CASRDSSGSYGYTF.

The chain employs TRBV2 and TRBJ1-5; D is possibly TRBD1 (6 bases). The ends were cut back, 8 bases at V and 0 bases at J, with 8 bases in the middle. This CDR3 region has 13 residues. The V gene's germline CDR1 is SNHLY and CDR2 FYNNEI. The CDR3 loop reads CASRQDSNQPQHF. In DNA, the CDR3 is TGTGCCAGCCGACAGGATAGCAATCAGCCCCAGCATTTT.

The chain recombines TRBV6-2 or TRBV6-3 with TRBJ2-1, with 7 bases that match TRBD1. The V gene's germline CDR1 is MNHEY and CDR2 SVGEGT. V was pared by 4 bases and J by 12 bases, with 15 bases of the junction left unmatched. The CDR3 is made up of 15 amino acids. For the CDR3, the DNA is TGTGCCAGCAGTTTACTTAGGACAGGAAGACAGGGGCAGTTCTTC. Its translation is CASSLLRTGRQGQFF.

This chain joins TRBV12-3 or TRBV12-4 and TRBJ1-5; no firm D call. The CDR3 runs to 13 residues. With 6 bases removed from V and 0 bases from J, the gap between germline ends came to 6 bases. The CDR3 coding sequence is TGTGCCAGCAGGACGGATAGCAATCAGCCCCAGCATTTT. Protein sequence: CASRTDSNQPQHF.

This clonotype was seen ten or more times. The chain carries TRBV20-1 and TRBJ2-1; tentatively, D is TRBD2 (6 bases). The CDR3 covers 12 residues. Per the germline V gene, CDR1 is DFQATT and CDR2 is SNEGSKA (reference sequence). The V end lost 7 bases, the J end lost 6 bases, and 13 bases lay between the germline ends. The CDR3 spells CSGGEAGNEQFF. Written as DNA, the CDR3 is TGCAGTGGGGGGGAAGCCGGCAATGAGCAGTTCTTC.

The V gene is TRBV3-1, the J gene TRBJ1-2, with D perhaps TRBD1 (6 bases). Trimming pared 2 bases from V and 8 bases from J, leaving 9 bases between. Looked up from germline, CDR1 is LGHDT and CDR2 is YNNKEL (reference sequence). The CDR3 length is 12 residues. This CDR3 reads CASSQTGQGYTF. The DNA of the CDR3 is TGTGCCAGCAGCCAAACAGGGCAAGGCTACACCTTC.

The chain's CDR3 is CASSLPGGWSPDTQYF. In DNA form, the CDR3 reads TGTGCCAGCAGCTTGCCTGGGGGTTGGTCCCCAGATACGCAGTATTTT. The chain joins TRBV5-6 to TRBJ2-3, with D possibly called TRBD1 or TRBD2 (5 bases each). V dropped 1 base and J dropped 4 bases, with 16 bases sitting between them. The germline CDR1 and CDR2 sequences are SGHDT and YYEEEE. There are 16 residues in the CDR3.

The genes are TRBV2 and TRBJ2-1; unclear D gene. The CDR3 spans 12 residues. V lost 6 bases and J lost 6, with 9 bases in between. Germline lookup yields CDR1 SNHLY and CDR2 FYNNEI. The CDR3 DNA sequence: TGTGCCAGCAGGATAGAGGCCAATGAGCAGTTCTTC. It specifies CASRIEANEQFF.

In nucleotides, the CDR3 is TGCGCCAGCAGGTTTTCGACAGATGCCGGGGAGCTGTTTTTT. This encodes CASRFSTDAGELFF. The genes are TRBV5-1 and TRBJ2-2; D is possibly TRBD1 (5 bases). CDR1 is SGHRS and CDR2 is YFSETQ in the germline V gene. Trimming removed 5 bases at V and 6 bases at J, with 14 bases between. The CDR3 sequence is 14 residues long.

This clonotype has a handful of counts. The chain combines TRBV6-2 or TRBV6-3 with TRBJ2-1, with 8 bases matching TRBD1. J gave up 5 bases and V 4 bases, and 13 bases lay outside the gene matches. The CDR3 is made up of 17 amino acids. Germline CDR1 MNHEY, CDR2 SVGEGT. CDR3 bases: TGTGCCAGCAGTTCCCCGAGGACAGGGACGCAAAACAATGAGCAGTTCTTC. This codes for CASSSPRTGTQNNEQFF.

This clonotype was observed a few times. The chain joins TRBV12-3 or TRBV12-4 to TRBJ1-6, with D perhaps TRBD1 (5 bases). The CDR3 is 17 amino acids. V shed 5 bases and J shed 7 bases, with 21 bases lying between them. CDR3 bases: TGTGCCAGCAGTCCCGGGTGGGGGGGAATGAGGAATTCACCCCTCCACTTT. Encoded protein: CASSPGWGGMRNSPLHF.

The chain carries TRBV29-1 and TRBJ2-7, with D possibly TRBD2 on 5 matching bases. The V gene's germline CDR1 is SQVTM and CDR2 ANQGSEA. V was pared by 6 bases and J by 3 bases, with 18 bases between. The CDR3 sequence is 14 residues long. The CDR3: CSVERTRRDYEQYF. In DNA, the CDR3 is TGCAGCGTGGAAAGGACGCGACGGGACTACGAGCAGTACTTC.

The J gene is TRBJ2-3, the V gene TRBV12-3 or TRBV12-4; 9 bases agree with TRBD2. Trimming took 2 bases from V and 2 from J; bases not matched to a gene: 5. The CDR3 length is 16 residues. The CDR3 loop is CASSLSASGVTDTQYF. The DNA of the CDR3 is TGTGCCAGCAGTTTATCCGCTAGCGGGGTCACAGATACGCAGTATTTT.

The J gene is TRBJ1-2, the V gene TRBV27; TRBD1 is a possible D gene (6 bases). The germline CDR1 and CDR2 sequences are MNHEY and SMNVEV (reference sequence). The CDR3 consists of 14 residues. V was clipped by 10 bases and J by 0 bases, with 15 bases between them. The CDR3 bases are TGTGCCACCGCACAGGGAGCGCCTAACTATGGCTACACCTTC. As protein: CATAQGAPNYGYTF.

This chain links TRBV3-1 with TRBJ1-1; D is perhaps TRBD1 (5 bases). Germline V gene sequence: CDR1 LGHDT, CDR2 YNNKEL (reference sequence). V lost 1 base to trimming and J lost 3 bases, with 9 bases between them. This CDR3 region has 14 residues. The CDR3 here is CASSQVPGDTEAFF. The CDR3, as DNA: TGTGCCAGCAGCCAAGTTCCGGGGGACACTGAAGCTTTCTTT.

This sequence joins TRBV14 and TRBJ1-6, with D hard to call. The length of the CDR3 is 13 residues. V was cut by 1 base and J by 8 bases, with 6 bases left in between. Germline values: CDR1 SGHDN, CDR2 FVKESK. In DNA form, the CDR3 reads TGTGCCAGCAGCCAAGTCAGTTATTCACCCCTCCACTTT. Encoded protein: CASSQVSYSPLHF.

CDR3: CASSQVSGTGTNTEAFF. CDR3 in DNA: TGCGCCAGCAGCCAAGTTTCCGGGACAGGGACGAACACTGAAGCTTTCTTT. V and J are TRBV4-1 and TRBJ1-1, with TRBD1 matching over 9 bases. CDR3 length equals 17 residues. The germline gives CDR1 MGHRA, CDR2 YSYEKL. J lost 1 base, V lost 1 base, and 7 bases had no gene match.

CDR3 nucleotides: TGTGCCAGCAGCCGTAGGGGTGACCAAGAGACCCAGTACTTC. Its protein is CASSRRGDQETQYF. The chain couples TRBV7-2 to TRBJ2-5, with D perhaps matching TRBD1 (5 bases). The length of the CDR3 is 14 residues. Looked up from germline, CDR1 is SGHTA and CDR2 is FQGNSA. Trimming removed 5 bases from V and 0 bases from J, with 10 bases in between.

The chain has TRBV6-5 and TRBJ2-7, with D possibly TRBD1 on 7 matching bases. The CDR3 is made up of 15 amino acids. Germline V gene lookup returns CDR1 MNHEY and CDR2 SVGAGI. V was pared by 7 bases and J by 6 bases, with 22 bases between. The CDR3 sequence is CASNSGATGIGEQYF. Here the CDR3 DNA reads TGTGCCAGCAACTCGGGAGCGACAGGGATAGGCGAGCAGTACTTC.

The chain couples TRBV27 to TRBJ2-1; D is perhaps TRBD2 (6 bases). Germline V CDR1 and CDR2: MNHEY, SMNVEV (reference sequence). CDR3 length equals 16 residues. V was trimmed by 3 bases and J by 6 bases, leaving 18 bases between them. The CDR3 sequence is CASSLGTAFPPNEQFF. The CDR3 DNA reads as TGTGCCAGCAGTTTGGGGACTGCGTTCCCGCCCAATGAGCAGTTCTTC.